Listed below are T cell receptor beta chains from one sample, sequenced in a study of cytomegalovirus exposure and HLA in healthy donors. Assay: immunoSEQ multiplex PCR; the TCRdb copy retains only in-frame clones and omits some. The sample features fewer than 100,000 clones, with 3.5% to 4% in its top ten. Sample: PBMCs. These receptors were taken from a man aged 18 to 29 in good health and CMV-seropositive. CDR3s include the opening cysteine and the closing phenylalanine or tryptophan. A D gene is named only where the DNA matches it firmly.

>-|TRBV19|TRBJ2-1
CASSWGRSYEQFF
TGTGCCAGTAGTTGGGGGAGGTCTTATGAGCAGTTCTTC
>-|TRBV28|TRBJ1-5
CASSPHPAGFEQPQHF
TGTGCCAGCAGTCCCCACCCGGCAGGATTCGAGCAGCCCCAGCATTTT
>-|TRBV27|TRBJ1-4
CASRGVGQPGGKLFF
TGTGCCAGCAGGGGGGTTGGACAGCCTGGGGGTAAACTGTTTTTT
>TRBD1|TRBV5-1|TRBJ2-7
CASSAQGATYEQYF
TGCGCCAGCAGCGCCCAGGGGGCTACCTACGAGCAGTACTTC
>-|TRBV5-6|TRBJ2-7
CASSLGGQGPYEQYF
TGTGCCAGCAGCTTGGGTGGCCAGGGTCCCTACGAGCAGTACTTC
>-|TRBV18|TRBJ1-1
CASSPLDTYEAFF
TGTGCCAGCTCACCACTGGACACTTATGAAGCTTTCTTT
>TRBD2|TRBV7-9|TRBJ2-3
CASSLNSGGAVGTQYF
TGTGCCAGCAGCTTAAACAGCGGGGGGGCGGTAGGTACGCAGTATTTT
>TRBD2|TRBV19|TRBJ2-5
CASTPQRGVPGEQYF
TGTGCCAGTACCCCCCAGCGGGGCGTGCCGGGGGAGCAGTACTTC
>-|TRBV6-5|TRBJ1-3
CASSRIQGNTIYF
TGTGCCAGCAGTCGTATACAAGGAAACACCATATATTTT
>-|TRBV11-2|TRBJ2-2
CASSLGTSRTGELFF
TGTGCCAGCAGCTTGGGGACTTCCCGCACCGGGGAGCTGTTTTTT
>-|TRBV20-1|TRBJ2-7
CSASPAYEQYF
TGCAGTGCCTCCCCTGCCTACGAGCAGTACTTC
>TRBD1|TRBV6-6|TRBJ1-2
CASRGNRQGASGYTF
TGTGCCAGCAGGGGCAACCGACAGGGGGCTAGCGGCTACACCTTC
>-|TRBV19|TRBJ2-7
CASSPRGFSYEQYF
TGTGCCAGTAGTCCCCGGGGGTTCTCCTACGAGCAGTACTTC
>-|TRBV7-9|TRBJ2-3
CASSFIGTDTQYF
TGTGCCAGCAGCTTCATTGGCACAGATACGCAGTATTTT
>TRBD1|TRBV7-9|TRBJ1-1
CASSLWDRGRITEAFF
TGTGCCAGCAGCTTATGGGACAGGGGGCGGATCACTGAAGCTTTCTTT
>TRBD1|TRBV28|TRBJ1-2
CASSLLDRVAGYTF
TGTGCCAGCAGTTTATTGGACAGGGTAGCTGGCTACACCTTC
>-|TRBV29-1|TRBJ1-2
CSVAQERGQASYGYTF
TGCAGCGTTGCGCAAGAGAGAGGACAAGCTAGCTATGGCTACACCTTC
>-|TRBV6-4|TRBJ2-2
CASSPGLFPTGELFF
TGTGCCAGCTCTCCGGGTCTTTTTCCCACCGGGGAGCTGTTTTTT
>TRBD2|TRBV5-1|TRBJ2-7
CASGADPSGSTYEQYF
TGCGCCAGCGGAGCTGACCCTAGCGGCAGCACCTACGAGCAGTACTTC
>TRBD1|TRBV6-5|TRBJ1-6
CASSYARTGGNSPLHF
TGTGCCAGCAGTTACGCGCGGACAGGGGGTAATTCACCCCTCCACTTT
>TRBD1|TRBV6-1|TRBJ1-2
CASTTGGWGYTF
TGTGCCAGCACTACAGGGGGCTGGGGCTACACCTTC
>TRBD1|TRBV29-1|TRBJ2-1
CSVEGTGFNEQFF
TGCAGCGTTGAGGGGACAGGCTTCAATGAGCAGTTCTTC
>-|TRBV13|TRBJ2-1
CASSLVGGGYYNEQFF
TGTGCCAGCAGCTTAGTAGGAGGGGGCTACTACAATGAGCAGTTCTTC
>-|TRBV10-3|TRBJ1-6
CAISESLAPPLHF
TGTGCCATCAGTGAGTCGTTGGCCCCACCCCTCCACTTT
>-|TRBV6-1|TRBJ1-1
CASSTSPRGTEAFF
TGTGCCAGCAGTACCTCACCCCGCGGCACTGAAGCTTTCTTT
>TRBD2|TRBV5-3|TRBJ2-1
CARSFDSGRIDNEQFF
TGTGCCAGAAGCTTTGATAGCGGGAGGATCGACAATGAGCAGTTCTTC
>TRBD1|TRBV28|TRBJ2-7
CASSTRDSRYEQYF
TGTGCCAGCAGTACCCGGGACAGTCGCTACGAGCAGTACTTC
>-|TRBV9|TRBJ2-2
CASGGQRGLFF
TGTGCCAGCGGGGGACAAAGGGGGCTGTTTTTT
>TRBD1|TRBV5-1|TRBJ2-1
CASSLSTGSYNEQFF
TGCGCCAGCAGCCTATCGACAGGGTCCTACAATGAGCAGTTCTTC
>-|TRBV11-2|TRBJ2-7
CASSLLVGRAHEQYF
TGTGCCAGCAGCTTACTAGTGGGCAGGGCCCACGAGCAGTACTTC
>TRBD1|TRBV28|TRBJ1-1
CATNRDRGLRTEAFF
TGTGCCACTAACAGGGACAGGGGATTACGGACTGAAGCTTTCTTT
>TRBD1|TRBV5-5|TRBJ2-7
CASSLVQGTYEQYF
TGTGCCAGCAGCTTGGTACAGGGGACCTACGAGCAGTACTTC
>-|TRBV6-1|TRBJ2-3
CASSDPGTDTQYF
TGTGCCAGCAGTGATCCGGGAACAGATACGCAGTATTTT
>-|TRBV5-1|TRBJ2-5
CASSLERVQETQYF
TGCGCCAGCAGCTTGGAGAGGGTCCAAGAGACCCAGTACTTC
>-|TRBV7-9|TRBJ1-4
CASSLPPGGEKLFF
TGTGCCAGCAGCTTACCCCCCGGGGGTGAAAAACTGTTTTTT
>TRBD2|TRBV7-6|TRBJ2-1
CASSWGTSGVYNEQFF
TGTGCCAGCAGCTGGGGGACTAGCGGGGTATACAATGAGCAGTTCTTC
>-|TRBV2|TRBJ1-6
CASSRTRDNSPLHF
TGTGCCAGCAGTAGGACAAGGGATAATTCACCCCTCCACTTT
>-|TRBV7-9|TRBJ2-3
CASSPDPGQVSTDTQYF
TGTGCCAGCAGCCCCGACCCCGGACAAGTTAGCACAGATACGCAGTATTTT